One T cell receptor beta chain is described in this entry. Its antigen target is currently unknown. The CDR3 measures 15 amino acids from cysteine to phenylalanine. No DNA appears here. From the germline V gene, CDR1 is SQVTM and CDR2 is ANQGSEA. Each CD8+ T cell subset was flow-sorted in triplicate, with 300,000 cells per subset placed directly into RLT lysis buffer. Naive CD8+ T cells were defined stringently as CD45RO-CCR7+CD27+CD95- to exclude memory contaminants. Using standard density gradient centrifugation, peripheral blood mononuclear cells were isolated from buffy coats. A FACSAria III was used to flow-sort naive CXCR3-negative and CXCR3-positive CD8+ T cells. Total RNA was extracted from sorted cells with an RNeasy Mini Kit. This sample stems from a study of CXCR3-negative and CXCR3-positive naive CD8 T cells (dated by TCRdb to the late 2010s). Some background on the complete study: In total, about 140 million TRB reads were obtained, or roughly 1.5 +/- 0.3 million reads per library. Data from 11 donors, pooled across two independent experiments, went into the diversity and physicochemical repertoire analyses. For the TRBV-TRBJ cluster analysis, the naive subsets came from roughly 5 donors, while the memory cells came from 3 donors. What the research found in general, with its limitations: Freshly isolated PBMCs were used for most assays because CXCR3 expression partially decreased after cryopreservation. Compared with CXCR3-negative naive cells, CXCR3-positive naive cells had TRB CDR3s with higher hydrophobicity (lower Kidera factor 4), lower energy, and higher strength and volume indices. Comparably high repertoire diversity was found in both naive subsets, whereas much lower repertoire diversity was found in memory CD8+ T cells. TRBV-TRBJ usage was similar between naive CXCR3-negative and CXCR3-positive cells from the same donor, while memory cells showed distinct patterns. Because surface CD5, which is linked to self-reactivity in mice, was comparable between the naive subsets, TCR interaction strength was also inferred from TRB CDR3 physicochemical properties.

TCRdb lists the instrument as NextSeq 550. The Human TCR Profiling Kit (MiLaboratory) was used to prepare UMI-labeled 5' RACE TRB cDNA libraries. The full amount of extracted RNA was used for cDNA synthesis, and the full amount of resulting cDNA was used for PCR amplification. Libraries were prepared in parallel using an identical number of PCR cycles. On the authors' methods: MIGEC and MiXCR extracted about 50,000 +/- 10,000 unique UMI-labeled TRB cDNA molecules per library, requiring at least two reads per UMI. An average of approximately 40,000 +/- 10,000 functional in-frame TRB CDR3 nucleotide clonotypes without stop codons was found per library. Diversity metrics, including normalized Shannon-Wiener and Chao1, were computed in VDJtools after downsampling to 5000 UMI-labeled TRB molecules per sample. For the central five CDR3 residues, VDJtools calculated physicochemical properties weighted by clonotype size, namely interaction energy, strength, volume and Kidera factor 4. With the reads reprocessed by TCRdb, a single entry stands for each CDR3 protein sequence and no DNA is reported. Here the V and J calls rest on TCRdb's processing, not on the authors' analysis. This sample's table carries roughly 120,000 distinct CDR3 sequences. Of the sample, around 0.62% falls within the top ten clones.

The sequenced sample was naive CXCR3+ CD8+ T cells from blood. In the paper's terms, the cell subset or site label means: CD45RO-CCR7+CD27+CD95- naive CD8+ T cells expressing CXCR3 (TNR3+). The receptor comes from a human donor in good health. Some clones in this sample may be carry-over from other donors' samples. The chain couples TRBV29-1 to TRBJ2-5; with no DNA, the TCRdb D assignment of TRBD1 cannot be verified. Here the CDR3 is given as CSVEDQGVVQETQYF.